This passage covers 16 T cell receptor beta chains from one sample sequenced in a study of CD8 T cells in ankylosing spondylitis. Broader study findings: Ankylosing spondylitis blood seemed to carry a telltale TCR beta motif made of several highly homologous variants.

No antigen has been identified for these receptors. TCRdb reanalysed the 5' RACE reads using MiXCR and keeps one entry per CDR3 protein. The sample gives about 210,000 distinct CDR3 sequences, about 6.7% of which show up once; 14% is in the top ten. The sample taken for sequencing was blood, either unsorted or a sorted T cell fraction (not recorded which). The receptor set was obtained from a male donor with ankylosing spondylitis.

The CDR3: CATSGAEQGENENEQFF. The CDR3 DNA sequence: TGTGCCACCAGTGGGGCTGAACAGGGGGAAAACGAAAATGAGCAGTTCTTC. The chain has TRBV24-1 and TRBJ2-1; 8 bases align to TRBD1. Losses at the gene ends were 5 bases for V and 7 bases for J; bases not matched to a gene: 15. The germline V gene has CDR1 KGHDR and CDR2 SFDVKD. The CDR3 extends over 17 amino acids.

This clonotype appeared a few times. This chain links TRBV3-1 with TRBJ2-3; 12 bases agree with TRBD2. Germline CDR1 and CDR2: LGHDT and YNNKEL (reference sequence). V was clipped by 4 bases and J by 4 bases; unmatched bases: 6. This CDR3 has 16 amino acids. CDR3 loop: CASSPRLAGDPDTQYF. The CDR3 DNA follows: TGTGCCAGCAGCCCCAGACTAGCGGGAGACCCAGATACGCAGTATTTT.

This clonotype was seen at least ten times. The chain employs TRBV20-1 and TRBJ2-7; D call uncertain. V was shortened by 0 bases and J by 0 bases, with 3 bases between the two germline ends. The CDR3 sequence is 12 residues long. Looked up from germline, CDR1 is DFQATT and CDR2 is SNEGSKA (reference sequence). In DNA, the CDR3 is TGCAGTGCTAGAGACAACTCCTACGAGCAGTACTTC. As protein: CSARDNSYEQYF.

About this clonotype itself: A single base separates this from a much larger clone, so it may be a read error. This sequence joins TRBV6-6 and TRBJ2-7, with no clear D. The germline V gene encodes CDR1 MNHNY and CDR2 SVGAGI (reference sequence). This CDR3 comprises 12 residues. CDR3 in amino acids: CGSSYHFGEQYF. The DNA for the CDR3 is TGTGGCAGCAGTTACCACTTCGGAGAGCAGTACTTC.

This clonotype was recorded many times. This chain uses TRBV7-2 with TRBJ2-1, with TRBD2 identical over 9 bases. The CDR3 is made up of 15 amino acids. V was pared by 4 bases and J by 2 bases, with 3 bases of the junction left unmatched. Per the germline V gene, CDR1 is SGHTA and CDR2 is FQGNSA. CDR3 residues: CASSSREGPYNEQFF. Here the CDR3 DNA reads TGTGCCAGCAGCTCGCGGGAGGGCCCCTACAATGAGCAGTTCTTC.

This clonotype has at least ten counts. The chain has TRBV7-9 and TRBJ2-7; D tentatively reads TRBD1 or TRBD2 (5 bases each). From germline, CDR1 is SEHNR and CDR2 FQNEAQ (reference sequence). CDR3 size: 13 residues. The V end lost 4 bases, the J end lost 0 bases, and 7 bases lay between the germline ends. In DNA form, the CDR3 reads TGTGCCAGCAGCTGGGACCCCTCCTACGAGCAGTACTTC. This codes for CASSWDPSYEQYF.

This clonotype appeared many times. The rearrangement links TRBV27 to TRBJ2-7, with D perhaps TRBD1 (6 bases). The V and J ends lost 5 bases and 0 bases respectively, with 14 bases between them. Germline assignment: CDR1 MNHEY and CDR2 SMNVEV (reference sequence). The CDR3 is 15 residues long. The CDR3 sequence is CASSPTGHDSYEQYF. The DNA of the CDR3 is TGTGCCAGCAGTCCGACAGGACACGACTCCTACGAGCAGTACTTC.

A few counts support this clonotype. J is TRBJ2-5 and V is TRBV4-1; TRBD2 aligns across 11 bases. CDR3 length: 18 amino acids. Germline V lookup: CDR1 MGHRA, CDR2 YSYEKL. V lost 0 bases and J lost 2; bases outside the gene matches: 8. The CDR3 is CASSQELAGEGEQETQYF. CDR3 nucleotides: TGCGCCAGCAGCCAAGAACTAGCGGGAGAAGGAGAACAAGAGACCCAGTACTTC.

This clonotype was observed at least ten times. The chain links TRBV11-2 to TRBJ2-1; 10 bases line up with TRBD2. The CDR3 has 15 amino acids. Germline CDR1 is SGHAT and CDR2 is FQNNGV. V dropped 1 base and J dropped 13; count of bases not matched to a gene: 10. The CDR3 loop is CASSLGLGTSVQQFF. The CDR3 DNA reads as TGTGCCAGCAGCTTAGGCTTAGGGACTAGCGTACAACAGTTCTTC.

This clonotype has at least ten counts. The V gene is TRBV12-3 or TRBV12-4, the J gene TRBJ1-2; no reliable D call. The V gene lost 2 bases and the J gene lost 6 bases, with 7 bases spanning the gap. This CDR3 comprises 12 residues. The DNA for the CDR3 is TGTGCCAGCAGTTTAAGAAGGGATGGCTACACCTTC. Residues: CASSLRRDGYTF.

This clonotype was seen more than once but under ten times. The gene calls are TRBV4-1 and TRBJ2-5; 7 bases agree with TRBD1. Looked up from germline, CDR1 is MGHRA and CDR2 is YSYEKL. V lost 3 bases and J lost 1; bases outside the gene matches: 5. The CDR3 is 15 residues long. In nucleotides, the CDR3 is TGCGCCAGCAGCCAGACGGGACAGCCCCAAGAGACCCAGTACTTC. Translation gives CASSQTGQPQETQYF.

This clonotype was found many times. The chain is built from TRBV29-1 and TRBJ2-1; D not resolved. The ends were cut back, 4 bases at V and 0 bases at J, with 13 bases in the middle. The CDR3 length is 15 residues. CDR1 is SQVTM, CDR2 ANQGSEA, per germline. CDR3 residues: CSVAKDPSSYNEQFF. CDR3 nucleotide sequence: TGCAGCGTTGCCAAGGATCCGAGCTCCTACAATGAGCAGTTCTTC.

This clonotype was picked up many times. The gene calls are TRBV12-3 or TRBV12-4 and TRBJ1-2; D is perhaps TRBD1 (6 bases). The CDR3 loop spans 13 amino acids. The V gene lost 3 bases and the J gene lost 3 bases, with 8 bases spanning the gap. The CDR3 sequence: CASSLGGYYGYTF. The CDR3, as DNA: TGTGCCAGCAGTTTGGGGGGCTACTATGGCTACACCTTC.

Many counts were recorded for this clonotype. The V call is TRBV4-2, the J call TRBJ2-6; no reliable D call. Looked up from germline, CDR1 is LGHNA and CDR2 is YNFKEQ. This CDR3 contains 16 residues. V was shortened by 0 bases and J by 1 base, with 7 bases between the two germline ends. CDR3 DNA sequence: TGTGCCAGCAGCCAAGATATGGGATCTGGGGCCAACGTCCTGACTTTC. It yields the protein CASSQDMGSGANVLTF.

This clonotype was picked up many times. This sequence joins TRBV29-1 and TRBJ2-1; 8 bases match TRBD2. Germline loops: CDR1 SQVTM, CDR2 ANQGSEA. The CDR3 is 13 amino acids. The ends lost 2 bases at V and 3 bases at J; junction bases unmatched: 0. The CDR3 nucleotides read TGCAGCGTTGAAAGCGGGGGCTACAATGAGCAGTTCTTC. It encodes CSVESGGYNEQFF.

Only a few counts were recorded for this clonotype. The V gene is TRBV6-2 or TRBV6-3, the J gene TRBJ2-7; no clear D gene. The CDR3 extends over 13 amino acids. CDR1 and CDR2 from the germline V gene are MNHEY and SVGEGT. Between the trimmed V and J ends, which lost 6 bases and 2 bases, there was a span of 11 bases. The DNA of the CDR3 is TGTGCCAGCAGCCCCAAACCACCCTACGAGCAGTACTTC. Translation gives CASSPKPPYEQYF.